This TCR beta chain comes out of a study of T cell responses to AZD1222 COVID-19 vaccine. The protocol was immunoSEQ multiplex PCR, while the TCRdb copy is restricted to in-frame clones and leaves out a portion. The sample records nearly 100,000 clones, around nine tenths being singletons. The V end was cut by 2 bases, the J end by 1 base, with 15 bases between. Looked up from germline, CDR1 is SGHRS and CDR2 is YFSETQ. This CDR3 spans 16 amino acids. The sample consisted of peripheral blood, taken on day 0 of AZD1222 vaccination. This TCR came from an adult in good health. The chain is built from TRBV5-1 and TRBJ2-5; D is possibly TRBD1 (6 bases). The DNA of the CDR3 is TGCGCCAGCAGCTTCGCACAGGGACGGCTCCAAGAGACCCAGTACTTC. Its translation is CASSFAQGRLQETQYF.